This paragraph covers one T cell receptor beta chain sequence. No cognate antigen has been identified for it. No much larger clonotype is one base removed from it; base qualities were not supplied. The same CDR3 arises from other DNA sequences in this sample as well. Using the deep immunoSEQ assay, multiplex PCR amplified TCR CDR3 regions from genomic DNA. Extracted genomic DNA from each cell subset was spread evenly across all wells of several immunoSEQ 96-well plates, with each plate serving as a replicate. For sorted subsets, approximately 190 ng genomic DNA, equal to 30,000 or so T cell genomes, was loaded into each replicate PCR. Purified libraries were measured with a Qubit 3.0 fluorometer, size-checked on a Bioanalyzer 2100, and measured again with the KAPA Library Quantification kit. A separate single-read 150-cycle Illumina NextSeq 550 flow cell was used to sequence each immunoSEQ 96-well plate. On the study's bioinformatics: The immunoSEQ output contained only junctional sequences without quality scores, so filtering could not match that applied to full-length reads. Sequences were annotated with PyIR, a Python wrapper for IgBLAST v1.9, using IMGT germline references to assign V/J genes and CDR3. Reads with weak V/J assignments (E-value above 1e-6), missing CDR3, stop codons, out-of-frame junctions, or ambiguous translated residues were removed. V3J clonotypes were defined as sequences sharing the same inferred V gene, J gene, and CDR3 amino acid sequence. The percentage overlap between two repertoires was calculated by dividing the number of shared unique clonotypes by the size of the smaller repertoire. Richness of each repertoire was evaluated using RTK rarefaction, the Chao1 estimator, and Recon v2.1 estimates of unobserved clonotypes. OLGA was used to compute generation probabilities for all TCRbeta clonotypes that the gDNA method yielded from a few donors. TCRdb holds this immuneACCESS table with in-frame rearrangements only. Some clones are missing; in checked studies, unresolved V genes explain under half, and the rest has no known cause. The V and J calls and clone size are taken from that table; D and trimming were inferred from the DNA. The sample table shows some 2.1 million clones, and approximately 95% are seen once. The ten largest clones take up approximately 0.13% of the sample.

Healthy HIV-negative adults with no recently reported acute infections or vaccinations were included as donors. Every donor was a Caucasian adult living in Nashville, Tennessee, USA. CD4+ T cells were enriched by magnetic negative selection; naive cells were then positively selected on CD45RA, and the negative fraction formed the memory subset. After blood collection by leukapheresis, PBMCs were isolated using Ficoll-Histopaque density gradient centrifugation and then cryopreserved in the vapor phase of liquid nitrogen. Purity and quantity of every magnetically sorted T cell population were checked by analytical flow cytometry. Each sorted fraction had its genomic DNA isolated and then quantified by UV absorbance on a Nanodrop 2000c. This record comes from a study of shared clonotypes between healthy human individuals (dated by TCRdb to about 2020). In the study overall: The cohort included three men and two women between 18 and 49 years of age. For each donor, CD4 naive and CD4 memory were each given three plates, CD8 naive was given two plates, and CD8 memory was given one plate. Blood TCR repertoires of a handful of healthy adults were deeply sequenced to estimate repertoire size and the extent of clonotype sharing between individuals. To increase sequencing depth and limit assay-specific biases, different laboratories used diverse techniques to prepare libraries and sequence TCR repertoires. Leukapheresis yielded between about 0.9 and 8.9 billion PBMCs per donor.

Findings and caveats that apply to the study as a whole: Rarefaction of sorted-subset datasets indicated incomplete sequencing despite the large sequencing depth. Based on pairwise subsampling, the degree of clonotype sharing among donors was expected to be affected by sequencing depth. Larger estimated clonotype richness was generally found for naive subsets than for memory subsets. The small number of donors limited the genetic and exposure-history diversity represented. Compared with non-shared clonotypes, the clonotypes found in all four sorted-subset donors had higher generation probabilities. Sampling was restricted to blood, and TCR repertoires in tissues likely differ from the TCR repertoires found in blood. Across four donors, approximately 5% of naive CD4, roughly 3.4% of naive CD8, 2.3% of memory CD4, and 0.4% of memory CD8 clonotypes were shared.

The sequenced material came from naive CD4+ T cells sorted from blood. According to the study, the label for this sample's cell subset or site signals: CD45RA+ positively selected. The clonotype comes from a man between 18 and 35 years old in good health.

For the CDR3, the sequence is CASSLPGGSTDTQYF. DNA sequence: TGTGCCAGCAGCCTCCCGGGAGGCAGCACAGATACGCAGTATTTT. The V gene is TRBV5-4 and the J gene is TRBJ2-3, with 7 central nucleotides matching TRBD2. The CDR3 spans 15 residues, from the cysteine through the phenylalanine. Of the read, only the CDR3 DNA is kept; its 45 bases are in frame from base 1. For CDR1 and CDR2, the germline V gene (reference sequence) lists SGHNT and YYREEE. Clipping removes 4 bases from V and 0 bases from J, with 5 as the unmatched junction base count.